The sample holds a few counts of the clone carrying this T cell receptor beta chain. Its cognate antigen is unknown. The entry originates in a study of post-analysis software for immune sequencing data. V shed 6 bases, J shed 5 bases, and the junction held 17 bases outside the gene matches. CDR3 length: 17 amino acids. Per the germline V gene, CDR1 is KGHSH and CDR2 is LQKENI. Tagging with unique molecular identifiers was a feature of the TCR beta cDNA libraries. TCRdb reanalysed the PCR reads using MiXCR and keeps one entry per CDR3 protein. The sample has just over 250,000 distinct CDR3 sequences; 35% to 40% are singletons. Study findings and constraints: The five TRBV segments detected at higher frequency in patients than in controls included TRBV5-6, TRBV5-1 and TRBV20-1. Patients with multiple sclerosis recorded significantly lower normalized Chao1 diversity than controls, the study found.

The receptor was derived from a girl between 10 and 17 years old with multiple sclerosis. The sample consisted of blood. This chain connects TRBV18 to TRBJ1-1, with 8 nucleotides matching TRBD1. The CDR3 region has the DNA TGTGCCAGCTCCCAAATTGGACAGGGACTTGGAAGGACTGAAGCTTTCTTT. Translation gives CASSQIGQGLGRTEAFF.